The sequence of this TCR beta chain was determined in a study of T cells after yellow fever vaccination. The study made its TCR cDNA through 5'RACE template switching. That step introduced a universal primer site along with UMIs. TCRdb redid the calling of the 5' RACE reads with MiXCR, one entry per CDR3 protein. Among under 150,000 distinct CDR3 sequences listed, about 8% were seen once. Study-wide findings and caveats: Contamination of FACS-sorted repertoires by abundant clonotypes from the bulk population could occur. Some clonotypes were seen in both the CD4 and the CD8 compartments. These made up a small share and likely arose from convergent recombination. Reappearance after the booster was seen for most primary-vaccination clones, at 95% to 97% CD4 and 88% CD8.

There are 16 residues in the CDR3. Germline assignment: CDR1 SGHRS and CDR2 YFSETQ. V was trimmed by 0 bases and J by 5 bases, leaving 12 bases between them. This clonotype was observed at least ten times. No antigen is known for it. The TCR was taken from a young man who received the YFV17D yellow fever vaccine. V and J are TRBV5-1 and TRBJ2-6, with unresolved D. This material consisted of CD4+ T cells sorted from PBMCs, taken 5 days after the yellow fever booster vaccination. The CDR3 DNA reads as TGCGCCAGCAGCTTGGCTACGGAGCTCTGGGCCAACGTCCTGACTTTC. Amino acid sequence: CASSLATELWANVLTF.